The entry below describes one TCR beta chain. The Seattle patients, enrolled during active infection, were followed longitudinally. These data are taken from a study of blood T cell repertoires in COVID-19. CDR3 length: 17 amino acids. Looked up from germline, CDR1 is LNHNV and CDR2 is YYDKDF (reference sequence). V gave up 0 bases and J gave up 2 bases, with 13 bases separating them. This table comes from immunoSEQ multiplex PCR, and its TCRdb copy is limited to in-frame clones, with some not included. The sample contains fewer than 300,000 clones, more than 85% of which appear only once. The clonotype originates from a woman aged 25 to 39 with COVID-19, enrolled during active disease. Material: peripheral blood. The chain is built from TRBV15 and TRBJ2-2, with D maybe TRBD2 (5 bases). The CDR3: CATSRDLGGHNTGELFF. CDR3 DNA: TGTGCCACCAGCAGAGACCTCGGCGGGCATAACACCGGGGAGCTGTTTTTT.